This entry features one TCR beta chain sequence. This sample was included in a study of sequential checkpoint blockade in melanoma. Treatment reported: randomized to nivolumab then ipilimumab (arm A) or the reverse (arm B). Sequencing used immunoSEQ multiplex PCR; TCRdb keeps in-frame clones, though not all of them. Here the sample spans 2,500 or so clones, roughly 26% being singletons. This sample comprised tumor tissue (inferred from file names), obtained from a patient given nivolumab and ipilimumab in sequence. The TCR sequence derives from a human donor with melanoma.

The DNA of the CDR3 is TGTGCCATCAGCCTGACAGGTCGGGGCCTTTACGAGCAGTACGTC. Amino acid sequence: CAISLTGRGLYEQYV. The gene calls are TRBV6-8 and TRBJ2-7; weak D call: TRBD1 (6 bases). Trimming cost V 10 bases and J 4 bases, with 23 bases left between them. The CDR3 is made up of 15 amino acids. Germline-derived CDR1 and CDR2 are MNHGY and SAAAGT.